This TCR beta chain comes out of a study of T-cell memory formation after mild COVID-19. General study points: Contracting clones localized mainly to CM and EM when CD4+ and mainly to EMRA when CD8+. Among clones contracting day 15 to 85, CD4/CD8 was balanced, whereas later expanders leaned CD4+.

TCRdb re-analysed the 5' RACE reads in MiXCR, keeping a single row per CDR3 protein. The sample includes approximately 65,000 distinct CDR3 sequences, about 9.4% of them seen just once. This clonotype was seen at least ten times. What it recognizes is unknown. This TCR was recovered from a man between 18 and 35 years old who had mild COVID-19 (a few samples of this study predate the infection). Cell type and time point are not known. Sequencing was done on a sample of PBMCs or a T cell subset sorted from them (not recorded which).

CDR3 in DNA: TGTGCCAGCAGTTACAGGGGGACAGGTGGGCAGCCCCAGCATTTT. Its translation is CASSYRGTGGQPQHF. The rearrangement uses TRBV6-5 and TRBJ1-5; 8 bases are a match to TRBD1. V was pared by 2 bases and J by 7 bases, with 7 bases of the junction left unmatched. Germline CDR1 MNHEY, CDR2 SVGAGI. CDR3 length: 15 residues.